The 21 T cell receptor beta chains below come from one sample, sequenced in a study of OX40 agonist ivuxolimab in advanced cancers. The method was immunoSEQ multiplex PCR; TCRdb's version includes in-frame clones alone and lacks a portion of them. The sample contains 69,000 or so clones, approximately 90% of which appear only once. The sample in question was CD4+ or CD8+ T cells sorted from blood, obtained in a trial of the OX40 agonist ivuxolimab. Receptors originate from an adult with an advanced solid tumor such as melanoma, head and neck, liver or kidney cancer.

For the CDR3, the DNA is TGTGCCAGCAGCCTGTACAGGGACTCCTACGAGCAGTACTTC. Translating gives CASSLYRDSYEQYF. The V call is TRBV7-9, the J call TRBJ2-7; TRBD1 is a possible D gene (6 bases). Trimming removed 5 bases at V and 0 bases at J, with 11 bases between. CDR1 and CDR2 (germline): SEHNR, FQNEAQ (reference sequence). The CDR3 sequence is 14 residues long. Looking up the rest from reference TRBV7-9 and TRBJ2-7 gives the full variable domain: DTGVSQNPRHKITKRGQNVTFRCDPISEHNRLYWYRQTLGQGPEFLTYFQNEAQLEKSRLLSDRFSAERPKGSFSTLEIQRTEQGDSAMYLCASSLYRDSYEQYFGPGTRLTVT.

With respect to this clone: A junction boundary mismatches the germline segment, possibly from a read error. The chain employs TRBV7-9 and TRBJ1-1; TRBD1 is a possible D gene (5 bases). CDR1 and CDR2 from the germline V gene are SEHNR and FQNEAQ (reference sequence). This CDR3 spans 13 amino acids. The CDR3 reads CASSLGPRTEAFF. In nucleotides, the CDR3 is TGTGCTAGCAGCTTGGGGCCGAGAACTGAAGCTTTCTTT.

V usage is TRBV6-4 and J usage is TRBJ2-1, with D uncertain. The CDR3 totals 16 residues. The V gene's germline CDR1 is MRHNA and CDR2 SNTAGT. The ends were cut back, 0 bases at V and 1 base at J, with 10 bases in the middle. CDR3 protein: CASSDSNRPSYNEQFF. CDR3 in DNA: TGTGCCAGCAGTGACTCGAACCGTCCTTCCTACAATGAGCAGTTCTTC.

J is TRBJ1-5 and V is TRBV4-2; TRBD1 is a possible D gene (6 bases). There are 16 residues in the CDR3. V lost 0 bases to trimming and J lost 4 bases, with 13 bases between them. Germline CDR1 LGHNA, CDR2 YNFKEQ. CDR3 coding DNA: TGTGCCAGCAGCCAAGAACAGGGATTAGGGAATCAGCCCCAGCATTTT. Amino acids: CASSQEQGLGNQPQHF.

The chain combines TRBV6-1 with TRBJ2-7, with D possibly being TRBD1 or TRBD2 (5 bases each). V lost 4 bases to trimming and J lost 1 base, with 17 bases between them. CDR1 and CDR2 from the germline V gene are MNHNS and SASEGT. CDR3 size: 16 residues. The CDR3 coding sequence is TGTGCCAGCAGTGCGGGACGGCCGGAAACTTCCTACGAGCAGTACTTC. The encoded protein is CASSAGRPETSYEQYF.

V usage is TRBV7-2 and J usage is TRBJ1-2; possibly TRBD1 for D (6 bases). Trimming pared 5 bases from V and 1 base from J, leaving 14 bases between. Germline V gene lookup returns CDR1 SGHTA and CDR2 FQGNSA. The CDR3 covers 15 residues. CDR3 sequence reads: CASSAPQGSNYGYTF. CDR3 DNA sequence: TGTGCCAGCAGCGCTCCACAGGGTAGTAACTATGGCTACACCTTC.

The chain combines TRBV4-1 with TRBJ1-1, with D hard to call. The V and J ends lost 4 bases and 3 bases respectively, with 18 bases between them. The germline V gene encodes CDR1 MGHRA and CDR2 YSYEKL. The CDR3 spans 16 residues. Here the CDR3 DNA reads TGCGCCAGCAGCCCCAAAACACAAGATCAGGACACTGAAGCTTTCTTT. Encoded protein: CASSPKTQDQDTEAFF.

This sequence joins TRBV9 and TRBJ2-2, with 7 positions matching TRBD1. The CDR3 has 14 residues. Germline V gene sequence: CDR1 SGDLS, CDR2 YYNGEE. The junction had 3 bases not matched to a gene; V was cut back by 3 bases and J by 4 bases. DNA for the CDR3: TGTGCCAGCAGCGCGTGGGACAGCACCGGGGAGCTGTTTTTT. It translates to CASSAWDSTGELFF.

The rearrangement joins TRBV19 to TRBJ2-3, with 11 bases that match TRBD2. This CDR3 contains 14 residues. The V segment lost 6 bases and the J segment 1 base; nucleotides outside the gene matches: 0. Germline V lookup: CDR1 LNHDA, CDR2 SQIVND (reference sequence). The CDR3 protein is CASRLAGGTDTQYF. CDR3 nucleotides: TGTGCCAGTAGACTAGCGGGGGGCACAGATACGCAGTATTTT.

The CDR3 DNA sequence: TGCGCCAGCAGCCAAGAGATGGGGGACCTAGGCTACACCTTC. It encodes CASSQEMGDLGYTF. The J gene is TRBJ1-2, the V gene TRBV4-1; possibly TRBD1 for D (5 bases). Deletions cut 0 bases from V and 8 bases from J, with 13 bases between. The CDR3 runs to 14 residues. Germline V gene lookup returns CDR1 MGHRA and CDR2 YSYEKL.

Concerning this clone itself: The sample has other DNA sequences that encode this CDR3 too. The CDR3 nucleotides read TGTGCCAGTAGTATACTAGCGGGGGGCACAGATACGCAGTATTTT. Its translation: CASSILAGGTDTQYF. V usage is TRBV19 and J usage is TRBJ2-3; 10 nucleotides align to TRBD2. Trimming cost V 2 bases and J 1 base; bases outside gene matches: 0. The CDR3 length is 15 residues. Looked up from germline, CDR1 is LNHDA and CDR2 is SQIVND (reference sequence).

The genes are TRBV27 and TRBJ2-1; either TRBD1 or TRBD2 may supply D (5 bases each). The ends were cut back, 5 bases at V and 0 bases at J, with 17 bases in the middle. This CDR3 contains 17 residues. Germline V gene lookup returns CDR1 MNHEY and CDR2 SMNVEV (reference sequence). CDR3 in amino acids: CASSPLPGRSSYNEQFF. For the CDR3, the DNA is TGTGCCAGCAGTCCCCTACCGGGACGGAGCTCCTACAATGAGCAGTTCTTC.

Remarks on this clone: Distinct nucleotide sequences in the sample also encode this CDR3. V and J are TRBV9 and TRBJ1-1; D is ambiguous. V was trimmed by 0 bases and J by 1 base, leaving 4 bases between them. This CDR3 is built from 13 residues. Per the germline V gene, CDR1 is SGDLS and CDR2 is YYNGEE. The DNA for the CDR3 is TGTGCCAGCAGCGTAGGTACGAACACTGAAGCTTTCTTT. Residues: CASSVGTNTEAFF.

This sequence joins TRBV19 and TRBJ2-2; no firm D call. CDR1 is LNHDA and CDR2 is SQIVND in the germline V gene (reference sequence). Trimming removed 7 bases at V and 1 base at J, with 10 bases between. The CDR3 covers 14 residues. The chain's CDR3 is CASNFGWNTGELFF. DNA for the CDR3: TGTGCCAGTAATTTCGGGTGGAACACCGGGGAGCTGTTTTTT. Complete variable domain (other parts from reference TRBV19 and TRBJ2-2): DGGITQSPKYLFRKEGQNVTLSCEQNLNHDAMYWYRQDPGQGLRLIYYSQIVNDFQKGDIAEGYSVSREKKESFPLTVTSAQKNPTAFYLCASNFGWNTGELFFGEGSRLTVL.

The V and J genes are TRBV30 and TRBJ1-2; D remains ambiguous. The CDR3 totals 13 residues. CDR1 GTSNPN and CDR2 SVGIG come from the germline V gene (reference sequence). V lost 1 base and J 2 bases, leaving 8 bases between the germline ends. The DNA for the CDR3 is TGTGCCTGGAGTGAGTTCAGCAACTATGGCTACACCTTC. Translated, it gives CAWSEFSNYGYTF.

The V and J genes are TRBV27 and TRBJ1-1; D ambiguous. With 4 bases removed from V and 6 bases from J, the gap between germline ends came to 9 bases. The CDR3 loop spans 12 amino acids. From germline, CDR1 is MNHEY and CDR2 SMNVEV (reference sequence). This chain's CDR3 is CASSSPGPEAFF. The CDR3 nucleotides are TGTGCCAGCAGTTCCCCAGGCCCTGAAGCTTTCTTT.

This clone was found once. The genes are TRBV27 and TRBJ2-7; TRBD2 agrees at 8 bases. V lost 7 bases to trimming and J lost 0 bases; unmatched junction nucleotides: 8. The CDR3 sequence is 15 residues long. Germline CDR1 is MNHEY and CDR2 is SMNVEV (reference sequence). The CDR3 here is CASTFGGDNSYEQYF. The CDR3 bases are TGTGCCAGCACCTTCGGGGGGGACAACTCCTACGAGCAGTACTTC.

The V and J genes are TRBV5-6 and TRBJ1-1, with unresolved D. Trimming removed 3 bases from V and 5 bases from J, with 11 bases in between. The length of the CDR3 is 13 residues. The germline V gene has CDR1 SGHDT and CDR2 YYEEEE. CDR3 loop: CASSYDGRTEAFF. The CDR3 DNA follows: TGTGCCAGCAGCTACGACGGACGAACTGAAGCTTTCTTT.

V gene TRBV5-6 combines with J gene TRBJ2-7, with 8 nucleotides matching TRBD2. Trimming cost V 3 bases and J 0 bases; bases outside gene matches: 8. This CDR3 region has 16 residues. CDR1 is SGHDT, CDR2 YYEEEE, per germline. The CDR3 DNA sequence: TGTGCCAGCAGCTCGACTAGCGCTATCCTCTCCTACGAGCAGTACTTC. Protein: CASSSTSAILSYEQYF.

The J gene is TRBJ1-1, the V gene TRBV6-5; 8 bases match TRBD1. The CDR3 sequence is 14 residues long. After removal of 11 bases from V and 1 base from J, the junction contained 9 bases not matched to a gene. From germline, CDR1 is MNHEY and CDR2 SVGAGI. The CDR3 nucleotides read TGTGCCTCTCTGGGGACAGGCGCGAACACTGAAGCTTTCTTT. Its translation is CASLGTGANTEAFF.

V and J are TRBV28 and TRBJ2-3; a weak D match, TRBD1 (5 bases). This CDR3 spans 11 amino acids. Germline V gene lookup returns CDR1 MDHEN and CDR2 SYDVKM. Trimming cost V 4 bases and J 6 bases, with 5 bases left between them. For the CDR3, the DNA is TGTGCCAGCAGTTCAGGGGATACGCAGTATTTT. It specifies CASSSGDTQYF.